The 32 T cell receptor beta chains below all came from one sample that was sequenced in a study of PD-1 blockade in classical Hodgkin lymphoma. Sequencing was performed with immunoSEQ multiplex PCR; in TCRdb, only in-frame clones are kept and a portion is missing. This table holds about 33,000 clones, 72% found once. Specified time point: cycle 4 day 1 (C4D1), after more than five weeks of nivolumab. Every patient had relapsed following autologous stem cell transplantation, and cohorts differed in brentuximab vedotin exposure. Specimen: peripheral blood mononuclear cells (PBMCs), collected before the fourth cycle of nivolumab. The receptors were sampled from a human donor with classical Hodgkin lymphoma.

V is TRBV19 and J is TRBJ1-1, with D uncertain. Looked up from germline, CDR1 is LNHDA and CDR2 is SQIVND (reference sequence). CDR3 length: 11 residues. V was shortened by 9 bases and J by 5 bases, with 10 bases between the two germline ends. The CDR3 is CASRIGTEAFF. CDR3 nucleotide sequence: TGTGCCAGCCGAATTGGAACTGAAGCTTTCTTT.

The count of this clone is one. The chain recombines TRBV7-9 with TRBJ2-1; 9 bases are a match to TRBD1. Unmatched junction bases numbered 9, after V lost 4 bases and J lost 8 bases. The CDR3 is 15 residues long. In germline, CDR1 is SEHNR, CDR2 FQNEAQ (reference sequence). CDR3 region: CASSYPQGAGYEQFF. The CDR3 nucleotides are TGTGCCAGCAGCTACCCACAGGGGGCAGGGTATGAGCAGTTCTTC.

This chain links TRBV7-3 with TRBJ2-5, with unresolved D. In germline, CDR1 is SGHTA, CDR2 FQGTGA. The CDR3 is 14 residues long. Trimming left V 3 bases short and J 0 bases short, with 8 bases between. The CDR3 DNA sequence: TGTGCCAGCAGCTTTACGGCGGACCAAGAGACCCAGTACTTC. This translates into CASSFTADQETQYF.

The chain couples TRBV4-1 to TRBJ2-3; the match to TRBD2 covers 8 bases. In germline, CDR1 is MGHRA, CDR2 YSYEKL. Trimming at V came to 1 base and at J to 2 bases, leaving 11 bases not matched to a gene. The CDR3 is 18 amino acids. The CDR3 DNA reads as TGCGCCAGCAGCCAAGTCTATAAGGCGGGAGGTATCACAGATACGCAGTATTTT. It encodes CASSQVYKAGGITDTQYF.

V gene TRBV5-8 combines with J gene TRBJ2-1; tentative D call: TRBD2 (6 bases). V was pared by 0 bases and J by 7 bases, with 14 bases between. Germline values: CDR1 SGHTS, CDR2 YDEGEE. CDR3 length: 15 residues. The CDR3 coding sequence is TGTGCCAGCAGCTTGGCCGGGGTAGCGGATAATGAGCAGTTCTTC. It specifies CASSLAGVADNEQFF. Full variable domain (missing parts from reference TRBV5-8 and TRBJ2-1): EAGVTQSPTHLIKTRGQQATLRCSPISGHTSVYWYQQALGLGLQFLLWYDEGEERNRGNFPPRFSGRQFPNYSSELNVNALELEDSALYLCASSLAGVADNEQFFGPGTRLTVL.

This chain uses TRBV9 with TRBJ2-4; 10 bases fit TRBD2. Germline V gene data show CDR1 as SGDLS and CDR2 as YYNGEE. With 3 bases clipped from V and 0 bases from J, the junction kept 3 bases outside the gene matches. The length of the CDR3 is 16 residues. The CDR3 is CASSASGSLAKNIQYF. Written as DNA, the CDR3 is TGTGCCAGCAGCGCTAGCGGGAGCTTAGCCAAAAACATTCAGTACTTC.

This clone is medium-sized by share. Here the CDR3 DNA reads TGTGCCAGCAGCCTCCAAGGGACAGGGGCTTCACCCCTCCACTTT. Protein: CASSLQGTGASPLHF. V gene TRBV6-5 combines with J gene TRBJ1-6; TRBD1 matches 10 bases. This CDR3 spans 15 amino acids. The V gene end was trimmed by 6 bases and the J gene end by 9 bases; junction bases not matched to a gene: 8. Germline-derived CDR1 and CDR2 are MNHEY and SVGAGI.

This chain joins TRBV11-2 and TRBJ2-5, with 8 bases fitting TRBD2. Germline CDR1 and CDR2: SGHAT and FQNNGV. The CDR3 has 16 residues. The junction had 7 bases not matched to a gene; V was cut back by 0 bases and J by 4 bases. The CDR3 loop is CASSLEGGLGAETQYF. CDR3 DNA: TGTGCCAGCAGCTTAGAAGGGGGACTAGGAGCAGAGACCCAGTACTTC. Full variable domain (missing parts from reference TRBV11-2 and TRBJ2-5): EAGVAQSPRYKIIEKRQSVAFWCNPISGHATLYWYQQILGQGPKLLIQFQNNGVVDDSQLPKDRFSAERLKGVDSTLKIQPAKLEDSAVYLCASSLEGGLGAETQYFGPGTRLLVL.

J is TRBJ1-2 and V is TRBV27; TRBD1 matches 7 bases. The CDR3 is 15 amino acids. Germline trimming cut 5 bases from V and 0 bases from J; bases unmatched to any gene: 6. Looked up from germline, CDR1 is MNHEY and CDR2 is SMNVEV (reference sequence). The CDR3 bases are TGTGCCAGCAGTCCAACAGGGGTTACTAACTATGGCTACACCTTC. Translated, it gives CASSPTGVTNYGYTF.

CDR3 residues: CASSYSLTGAVEAFF. Written as DNA, the CDR3 is TGTGCCAGCAGTTACTCCTTGACAGGGGCTGTTGAAGCTTTCTTT. V usage is TRBV6-5 and J usage is TRBJ1-1; 8 bases fit TRBD1. V shed 0 bases, J shed 7 bases, and the junction held 7 bases outside the gene matches. The germline CDR1 and CDR2 sequences are MNHEY and SVGAGI. The CDR3 is made up of 15 amino acids.

This clone was seen a few times. Additional DNA sequences in this sample encode the identical CDR3. The chain has TRBV6-5 and TRBJ2-2; D is uncertain. This CDR3 has 14 residues. Trimming pared 1 base from V and 1 base from J, leaving 4 bases between. The V gene's germline CDR1 is MNHEY and CDR2 SVGAGI. CDR3 sequence (DNA): TGTGCCAGCAGTTACTTACAGAACACCGGGGAGCTGTTTTTT. Its translation is CASSYLQNTGELFF.

The V and J genes are TRBV19 and TRBJ2-5; TRBD2 matches 8 bases. The V gene's germline CDR1 is LNHDA and CDR2 SQIVND (reference sequence). The CDR3 sequence is 15 residues long. Trimming cost V 4 bases and J 3 bases; bases outside gene matches: 7. Written as DNA, the CDR3 is TGTGCCAGTAGTACTAGCGGGCCCCTGAAAGAGACCCAGTACTTC. Protein: CASSTSGPLKETQYF. Full variable domain (rest looked up from reference TRBV19 and TRBJ2-5): DGGITQSPKYLFRKEGQNVTLSCEQNLNHDAMYWYRQDPGQGLRLIYYSQIVNDFQKGDIAEGYSVSREKKESFPLTVTSAQKNPTAFYLCASSTSGPLKETQYFGPGTRLLVL.

V and J are TRBV4-1 and TRBJ2-5; 8 positions agree with TRBD2. This CDR3 has 14 amino acids. Germline V gene sequence: CDR1 MGHRA, CDR2 YSYEKL. The V and J ends lost 5 bases and 1 base, in that order; junction bases with no gene match: 3. The CDR3 loop reads CASSASGSQETQYF. The CDR3 DNA reads TGCGCCAGCAGCGCTAGCGGGTCCCAAGAGACCCAGTACTTC.

The chain couples TRBV7-9 to TRBJ2-5, with D possibly TRBD2 on 5 matching bases. The CDR3 runs to 14 residues. The germline gives CDR1 SEHNR, CDR2 FQNEAQ (reference sequence). The V gene lost 5 bases and the J gene lost 4 bases, with 14 bases spanning the gap. This CDR3 is CASSHRDGRETQYF. CDR3 coding DNA: TGTGCCAGCAGCCACCGGGATGGACGAGAGACCCAGTACTTC.

The chain links TRBV7-9 to TRBJ2-1, with D possibly TRBD2 on 6 matching bases. The CDR3 is 14 residues long. Germline CDR1 reads SEHNR; CDR2 reads FQNEAQ (reference sequence). V was clipped by 1 base and J by 10 bases, with 14 bases between them. The DNA of the CDR3 is TGTGCCAGCAGCTTAGTAATGGAGGGGCACGAGCAGTTCTTC. It encodes CASSLVMEGHEQFF.

The gene calls are TRBV9 and TRBJ2-6; 8 bases are a match to TRBD1. CDR1 is SGDLS and CDR2 is YYNGEE in the germline V gene. CDR3 length: 15 residues. J gave up 2 bases and V 8 bases, and 6 bases lay outside the gene matches. The CDR3 DNA sequence: TGTGCCAGTTCCTCAGGGGGCACTGGGGCCAACGTCCTGACTTTC. Translation: CASSSGGTGANVLTF.

The rearrangement uses TRBV14 and TRBJ1-2; 10 bases match TRBD1. J gave up 6 bases and V 4 bases, and 8 bases lay outside the gene matches. This CDR3 has 15 residues. The germline V gene has CDR1 SGHDN and CDR2 FVKESK. The chain's CDR3 is CASSRLPGTGDGYTF. The CDR3 DNA is TGTGCCAGCAGCCGTCTTCCCGGGACAGGGGATGGCTACACCTTC.

This chain joins TRBV28 and TRBJ2-7; D is unresolved. Germline CDR1 and CDR2: MDHEN and SYDVKM. Trimming stripped 5 bases from V and 0 bases from J, with 8 bases between. The CDR3 is 13 amino acids. CDR3 coding DNA: TGTGCCAGCAGTCAGGAAGTCTCCTACGAGCAGTACTTC. Translating gives CASSQEVSYEQYF.

The CDR3 spells CASSYSGLAGSYEQYF. CDR3 sequence (DNA): TGTGCCAGCAGTTACTCAGGACTAGCGGGCTCCTACGAGCAGTACTTC. The gene calls are TRBV6-6 and TRBJ2-7; the match to TRBD2 covers 11 bases. CDR1 and CDR2 (germline): MNHNY, SVGAGI (reference sequence). With 0 bases clipped from V and 0 bases from J, the junction kept 1 base outside the gene matches. The CDR3 totals 16 residues.

This chain links TRBV7-9 with TRBJ2-5; a weak D match, TRBD2 (6 bases). The V end was cut by 5 bases, the J end by 5 bases, with 15 bases between. The CDR3 sequence is 14 residues long. Germline V gives CDR1 SEHNR, CDR2 FQNEAQ (reference sequence). CDR3 nucleotide sequence: TGTGCCAGCAGCCCCTCGACTAGTAGGGAGACCCAGTACTTC. Translated, it gives CASSPSTSRETQYF.

The chain recombines TRBV28 with TRBJ1-2; 7 bases line up with TRBD1. Trimming cost V 3 bases and J 8 bases; bases outside gene matches: 3. CDR1 is MDHEN and CDR2 is SYDVKM in the germline V gene. The CDR3 sequence is 12 residues long. The CDR3 region is CASSFRGIGYTF. The DNA for the CDR3 is TGTGCCAGCAGTTTCAGGGGGATCGGCTACACCTTC.

V gene TRBV7-9 combines with J gene TRBJ1-2, with TRBD1 identical over 8 bases. Germline CDR1 reads SEHNR; CDR2 reads FQNEAQ (reference sequence). V lost 1 base and J lost 2; bases outside the gene matches: 0. CDR3 size: 14 residues. The CDR3 protein is CASSLGTGNYGYTF. Written as DNA, the CDR3 is TGTGCCAGCAGCTTAGGGACAGGGAACTATGGCTACACCTTC.

This clone was counted only a few times. The chain is built from TRBV29-1 and TRBJ1-2; D gene unclear. This CDR3 has 14 residues. Per germline, CDR1 SQVTM and CDR2 ANQGSEA. V was pared by 3 bases and J by 1 base, with 12 bases between. The CDR3 region has the DNA TGCAGCGTTGATTCCCAAGATTATAACTATGGCTACACCTTC. This codes for CSVDSQDYNYGYTF.

In its sample, this clone was seen a few times. The CDR3 region is CASSQVGLYNEQFF. CDR3 DNA sequence: TGCGCCAGCAGCCAAGTGGGACTATACAATGAGCAGTTCTTC. V gene TRBV4-1 combines with J gene TRBJ2-1; 7 positions agree with TRBD2. V was clipped by 1 base and J by 4 bases; unmatched bases: 1. CDR1 and CDR2 from the germline V gene are MGHRA and YSYEKL. CDR3 length equals 14 residues.

The CDR3 coding sequence is TGTGCCAGCAGCTACACAGGGGGCTACGAGCAGTACTTC. It is translated as CASSYTGGYEQYF. The chain employs TRBV9 and TRBJ2-7, with 8 positions matching TRBD1. J was trimmed by 3 bases and V by 4 bases; bases with no gene match: 3. Germline V gives CDR1 SGDLS, CDR2 YYNGEE. The CDR3 is made up of 13 amino acids. The variable domain in full, with the rest retrieved from reference TRBV9 and TRBJ2-7, is DSGVTQTPKHLITATGQRVTLRCSPRSGDLSVYWYQQSLDQGLQFLIQYYNGEERAKGNILERFSAQQFPDLHSELNLSSLELGDSALYFCASSYTGGYEQYFGPGTRLTVT.

This clone has only a few counts. The chain joins TRBV5-4 to TRBJ1-1; D is ambiguous. CDR1 and CDR2 (germline): SGHNT, YYREEE (reference sequence). The CDR3 runs to 11 residues. Trimming took 6 bases from V and 7 from J, leaving 10 bases between them. Here the CDR3 reads CASNGYGEAFF. As DNA, the CDR3 is TGTGCCAGCAATGGGTACGGTGAAGCTTTCTTT.

The genes are TRBV9 and TRBJ2-1; D unresolved. Germline V gives CDR1 SGDLS, CDR2 YYNGEE. The CDR3 is 16 residues long. Trimming took off 2 bases at V and 4 bases at J, with 16 bases between the two ends. The CDR3 spells CASSVMETTLYNEQFF. The CDR3 region has the DNA TGTGCCAGCAGCGTGATGGAAACGACGCTATACAATGAGCAGTTCTTC. Together with reference TRBV9 and TRBJ2-1, the CDR3 gives the full variable domain: DSGVTQTPKHLITATGQRVTLRCSPRSGDLSVYWYQQSLDQGLQFLIQYYNGEERAKGNILERFSAQQFPDLHSELNLSSLELGDSALYFCASSVMETTLYNEQFFGPGTRLTVL.

The chain employs TRBV7-9 and TRBJ2-5; TRBD1 might be the D (5 bases). V was shortened by 5 bases and J by 5 bases, with 15 bases between the two germline ends. The CDR3 contains 14 residues. CDR1 SEHNR and CDR2 FQNEAQ come from the germline V gene (reference sequence). The CDR3 DNA reads as TGTGCCAGCAGCCCCAATGTAGGGGCCGAGACCCAGTACTTC. Residues: CASSPNVGAETQYF.

The chain couples TRBV9 to TRBJ2-1; the D gene is possibly TRBD2 (7 bases). The V end was cut by 0 bases, the J end by 7 bases, with 17 bases between. The CDR3 loop spans 16 amino acids. Germline V CDR1 and CDR2: SGDLS, YYNGEE. The CDR3: CASSVVDRGASNEQFF. DNA of the CDR3: TGTGCCAGCAGCGTAGTTGATCGGGGGGCCAGTAATGAGCAGTTCTTC.

The CDR3 nucleotides read TGTGCCAGTAGTATAAGACCCGAGAGCTCCTACAATGAGCAGTTCTTC. The encoded protein is CASSIRPESSYNEQFF. The chain is built from TRBV19 and TRBJ2-1; D unresolved. The CDR3 has 16 amino acids. Deletions cut 2 bases from V and 0 bases from J, with 11 bases between. In germline, CDR1 is LNHDA, CDR2 SQIVND (reference sequence).

The V gene is TRBV30, the J gene TRBJ1-3; 8 positions agree with TRBD1. CDR1 and CDR2 (germline): GTSNPN, SVGIG (reference sequence). The trim removed 3 bases at V and 2 bases at J, leaving 6 bases unmatched. This CDR3 contains 15 residues. The CDR3 loop reads CAWRGRGLAGNTIYF. In DNA form, the CDR3 reads TGTGCCTGGAGGGGCAGGGGGCTCGCTGGAAACACCATATATTTT.

V is TRBV30 and J is TRBJ1-2; D possibly corresponds to TRBD1 (6 bases). This CDR3 has 13 residues. In germline, CDR1 is GTSNPN, CDR2 SVGIG (reference sequence). The V and J ends lost 2 bases and 4 bases respectively, with 11 bases between them. The CDR3: CAWSLLGAYGYTF. The CDR3 nucleotides read TGTGCCTGGAGTTTGCTGGGGGCCTATGGCTACACCTTC.